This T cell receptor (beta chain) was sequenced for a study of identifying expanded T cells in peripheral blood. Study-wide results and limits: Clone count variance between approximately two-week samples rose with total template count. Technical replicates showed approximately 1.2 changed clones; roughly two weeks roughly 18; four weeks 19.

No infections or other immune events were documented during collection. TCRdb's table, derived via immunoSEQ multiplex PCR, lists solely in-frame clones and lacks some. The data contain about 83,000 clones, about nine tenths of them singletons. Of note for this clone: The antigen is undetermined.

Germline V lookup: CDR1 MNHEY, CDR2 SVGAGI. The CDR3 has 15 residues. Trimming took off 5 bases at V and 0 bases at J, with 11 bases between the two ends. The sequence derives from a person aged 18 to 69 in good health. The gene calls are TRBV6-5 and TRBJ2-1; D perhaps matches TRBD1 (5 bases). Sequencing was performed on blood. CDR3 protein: CASSANRPSYNEQFF. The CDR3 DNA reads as TGTGCCAGCAGTGCCAACAGGCCCTCCTACAATGAGCAGTTCTTC.